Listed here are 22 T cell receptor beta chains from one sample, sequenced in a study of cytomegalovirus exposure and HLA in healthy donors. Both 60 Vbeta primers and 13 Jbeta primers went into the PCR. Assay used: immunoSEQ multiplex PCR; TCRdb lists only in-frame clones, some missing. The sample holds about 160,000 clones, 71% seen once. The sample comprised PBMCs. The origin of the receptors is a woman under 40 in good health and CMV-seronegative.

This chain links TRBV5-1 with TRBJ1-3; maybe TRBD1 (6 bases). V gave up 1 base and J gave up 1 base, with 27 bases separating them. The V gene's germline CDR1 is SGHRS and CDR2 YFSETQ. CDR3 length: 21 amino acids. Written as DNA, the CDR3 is TGCGCCAGCAGCTTGAAAGACCCGGGACACCGACCGCTCTGGTCTGGAAACACCATATATTTT. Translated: CASSLKDPGHRPLWSGNTIYF.

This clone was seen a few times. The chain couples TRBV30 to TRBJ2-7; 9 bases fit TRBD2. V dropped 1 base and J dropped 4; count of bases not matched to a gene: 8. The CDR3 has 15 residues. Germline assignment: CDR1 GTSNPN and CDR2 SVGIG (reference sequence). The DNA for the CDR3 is TGTGCCTGGAGTGACCTGACTAGCGGTGCGTACGAGCAGTACTTC. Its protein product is CAWSDLTSGAYEQYF.

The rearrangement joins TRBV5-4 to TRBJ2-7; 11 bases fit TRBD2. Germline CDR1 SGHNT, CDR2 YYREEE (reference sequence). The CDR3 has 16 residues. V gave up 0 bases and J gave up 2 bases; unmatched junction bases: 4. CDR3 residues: CASSLASGGLTYEQYF. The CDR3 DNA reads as TGTGCCAGCAGCTTGGCTAGCGGGGGGTTAACCTACGAGCAGTACTTC.

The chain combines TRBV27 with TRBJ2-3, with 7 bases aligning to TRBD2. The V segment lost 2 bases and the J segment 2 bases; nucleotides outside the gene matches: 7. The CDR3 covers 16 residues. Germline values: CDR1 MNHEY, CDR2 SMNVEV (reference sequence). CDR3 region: CASSLKGGSYTDTQYF. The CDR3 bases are TGTGCCAGCAGTTTAAAGGGCGGGAGCTACACAGATACGCAGTATTTT.

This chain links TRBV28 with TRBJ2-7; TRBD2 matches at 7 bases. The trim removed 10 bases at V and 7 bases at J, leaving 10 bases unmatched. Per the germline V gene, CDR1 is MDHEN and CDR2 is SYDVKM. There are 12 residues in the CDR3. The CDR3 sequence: CATKGTTGEQYF. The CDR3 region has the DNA TGTGCCACCAAAGGGACTACGGGTGAGCAGTACTTC.

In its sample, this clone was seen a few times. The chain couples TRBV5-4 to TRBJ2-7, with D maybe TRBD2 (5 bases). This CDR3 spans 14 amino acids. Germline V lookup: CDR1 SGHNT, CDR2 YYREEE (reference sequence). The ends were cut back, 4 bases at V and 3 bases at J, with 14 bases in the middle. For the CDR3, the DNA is TGTGCCAGCAGCGAACAGATGGACTTCTACGAGCAGTACTTC. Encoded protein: CASSEQMDFYEQYF.

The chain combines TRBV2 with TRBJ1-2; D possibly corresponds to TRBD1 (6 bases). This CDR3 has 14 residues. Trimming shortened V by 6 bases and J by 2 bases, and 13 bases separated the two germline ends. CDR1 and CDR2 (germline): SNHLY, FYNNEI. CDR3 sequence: CASSGLTGNYGYTF. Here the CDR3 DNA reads TGTGCCAGCAGCGGCCTTACAGGGAACTATGGCTACACCTTC.

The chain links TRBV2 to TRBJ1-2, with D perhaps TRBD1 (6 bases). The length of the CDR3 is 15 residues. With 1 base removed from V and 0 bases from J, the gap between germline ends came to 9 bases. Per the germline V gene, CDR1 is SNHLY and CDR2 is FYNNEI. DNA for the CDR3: TGTGCCAGCAGTGAAGGCAGGGGCGCTAACTATGGCTACACCTTC. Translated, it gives CASSEGRGANYGYTF.

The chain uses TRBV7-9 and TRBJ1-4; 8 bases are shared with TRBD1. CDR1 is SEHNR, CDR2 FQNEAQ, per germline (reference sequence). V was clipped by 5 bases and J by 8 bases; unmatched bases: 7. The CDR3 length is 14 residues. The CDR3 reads CASSQGQGQEKLFF. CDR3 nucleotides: TGTGCCAGCAGCCAAGGACAGGGCCAAGAAAAACTGTTTTTT. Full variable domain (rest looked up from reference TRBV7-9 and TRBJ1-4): DTGVSQNPRHKITKRGQNVTFRCDPISEHNRLYWYRQTLGQGPEFLTYFQNEAQLEKSRLLSDRFSAERPKGSFSTLEIQRTEQGDSAMYLCASSQGQGQEKLFFGSGTQLSVL.

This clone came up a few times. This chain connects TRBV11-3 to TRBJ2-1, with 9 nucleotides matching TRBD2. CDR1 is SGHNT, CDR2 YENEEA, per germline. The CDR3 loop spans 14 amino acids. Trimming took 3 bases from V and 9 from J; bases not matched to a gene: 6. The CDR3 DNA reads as TGTGCCAGCAGCTTTAGCGGGAGTATAGCTGAGCAGTTCTTC. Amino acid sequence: CASSFSGSIAEQFF.

CDR3 DNA sequence: TGTGCCAGCAGCTCCGACAGTCGCTCTGGGGCCAACGTCCTGACTTTC. Translating it yields CASSSDSRSGANVLTF. This chain connects TRBV7-6 to TRBJ2-6; D might be TRBD1 (5 bases). The CDR3 is 16 residues long. Between the trimmed V and J ends, which lost 4 bases and 0 bases, there was a span of 10 bases. Germline CDR1 and CDR2: SGHVS and FNYEAQ.

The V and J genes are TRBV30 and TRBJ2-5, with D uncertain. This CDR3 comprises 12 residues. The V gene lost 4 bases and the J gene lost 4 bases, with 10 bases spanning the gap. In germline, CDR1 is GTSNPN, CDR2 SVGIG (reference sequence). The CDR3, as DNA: TGTGCCTGGAAGCCCGGTGGAGAGACCCAGTACTTC. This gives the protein CAWKPGGETQYF.

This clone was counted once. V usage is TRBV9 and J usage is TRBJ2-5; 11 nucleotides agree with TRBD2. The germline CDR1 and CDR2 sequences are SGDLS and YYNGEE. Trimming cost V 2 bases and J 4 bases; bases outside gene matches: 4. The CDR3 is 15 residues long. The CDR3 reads CASSVSGRAPETQYF. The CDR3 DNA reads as TGTGCCAGCAGCGTTAGCGGGAGGGCCCCAGAGACCCAGTACTTC. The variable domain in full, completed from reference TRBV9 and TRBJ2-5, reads DSGVTQTPKHLITATGQRVTLRCSPRSGDLSVYWYQQSLDQGLQFLIQYYNGEERAKGNILERFSAQQFPDLHSELNLSSLELGDSALYFCASSVSGRAPETQYFGPGTRLLVL.

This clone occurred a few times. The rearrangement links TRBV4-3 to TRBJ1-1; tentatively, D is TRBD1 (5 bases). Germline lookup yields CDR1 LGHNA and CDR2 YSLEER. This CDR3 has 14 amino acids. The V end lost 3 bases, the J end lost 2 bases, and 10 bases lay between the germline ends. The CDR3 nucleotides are TGCGCCAGCAGCCACGTGGGGCGAAACACTGAAGCTTTCTTT. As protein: CASSHVGRNTEAFF.

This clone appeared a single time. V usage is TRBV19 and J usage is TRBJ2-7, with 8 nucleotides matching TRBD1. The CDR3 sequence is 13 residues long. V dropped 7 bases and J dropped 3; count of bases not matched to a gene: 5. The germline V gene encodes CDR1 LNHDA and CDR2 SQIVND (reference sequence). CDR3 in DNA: TGTGCCAGTAAGGAACAGGGGGACTACGAGCAGTACTTC. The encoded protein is CASKEQGDYEQYF.

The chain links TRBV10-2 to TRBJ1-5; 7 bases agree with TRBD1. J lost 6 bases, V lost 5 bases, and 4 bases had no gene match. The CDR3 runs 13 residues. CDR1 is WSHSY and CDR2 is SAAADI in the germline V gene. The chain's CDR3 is CASSLGGGQPQHF. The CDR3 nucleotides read TGCGCCAGCAGTCTAGGGGGCGGTCAGCCCCAGCATTTT.

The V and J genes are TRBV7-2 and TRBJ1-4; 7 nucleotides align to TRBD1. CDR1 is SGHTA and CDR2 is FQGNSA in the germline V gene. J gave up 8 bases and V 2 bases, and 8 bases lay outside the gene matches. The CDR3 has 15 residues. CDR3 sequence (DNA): TGTGCCAGCAGCTTAAGAAGGGGGCAGGGGGAAAAACTGTTTTTT. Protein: CASSLRRGQGEKLFF.

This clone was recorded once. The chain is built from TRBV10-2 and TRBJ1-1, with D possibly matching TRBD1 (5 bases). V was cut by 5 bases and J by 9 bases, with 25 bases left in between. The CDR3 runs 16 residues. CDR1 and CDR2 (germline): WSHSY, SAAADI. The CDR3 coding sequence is TGCGCCAGCAGTACAAAGATGGCCGGGTCAGGGCCAAAAGCTTTCTTT. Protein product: CASSTKMAGSGPKAFF.

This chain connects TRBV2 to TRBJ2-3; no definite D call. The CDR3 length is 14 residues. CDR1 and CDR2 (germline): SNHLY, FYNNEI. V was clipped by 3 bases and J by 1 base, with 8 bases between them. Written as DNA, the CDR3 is TGTGCCAGCAGTGACCTACGGGGCACAGATACGCAGTATTTT. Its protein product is CASSDLRGTDTQYF.

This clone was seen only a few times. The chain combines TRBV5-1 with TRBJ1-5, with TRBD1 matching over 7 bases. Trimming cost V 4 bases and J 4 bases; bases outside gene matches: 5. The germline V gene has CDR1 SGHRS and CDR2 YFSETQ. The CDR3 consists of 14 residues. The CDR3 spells CASSLGTENQPQHF. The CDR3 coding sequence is TGCGCCAGCAGCCTGGGGACAGAGAATCAGCCCCAGCATTTT.

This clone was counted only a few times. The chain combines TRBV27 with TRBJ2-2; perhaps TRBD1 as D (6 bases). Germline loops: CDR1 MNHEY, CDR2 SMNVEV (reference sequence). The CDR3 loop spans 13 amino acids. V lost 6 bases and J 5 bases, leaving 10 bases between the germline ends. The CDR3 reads CASSVGGTGELFF. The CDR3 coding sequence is TGTGCCAGCAGCGTAGGGGGTACCGGGGAGCTGTTTTTT.

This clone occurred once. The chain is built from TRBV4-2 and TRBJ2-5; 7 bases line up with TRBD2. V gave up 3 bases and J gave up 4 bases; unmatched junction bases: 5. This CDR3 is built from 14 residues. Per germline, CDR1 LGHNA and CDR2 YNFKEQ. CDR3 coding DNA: TGTGCCAGCAGCCAGGGCAGGGAGGGAGAGACCCAGTACTTC. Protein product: CASSQGREGETQYF.